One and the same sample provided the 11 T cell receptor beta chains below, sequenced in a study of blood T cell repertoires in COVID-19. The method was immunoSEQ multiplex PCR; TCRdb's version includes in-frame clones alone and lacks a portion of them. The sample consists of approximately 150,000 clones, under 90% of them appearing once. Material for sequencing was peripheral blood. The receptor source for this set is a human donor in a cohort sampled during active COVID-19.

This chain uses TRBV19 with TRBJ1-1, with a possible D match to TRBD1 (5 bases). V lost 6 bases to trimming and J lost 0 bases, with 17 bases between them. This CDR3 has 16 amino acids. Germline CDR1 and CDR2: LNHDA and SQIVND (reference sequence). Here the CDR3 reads CASREGLGVMNTEAFF. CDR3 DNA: TGTGCCAGTAGGGAGGGGCTGGGTGTCATGAACACTGAAGCTTTCTTT. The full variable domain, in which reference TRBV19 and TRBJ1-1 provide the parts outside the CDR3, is DGGITQSPKYLFRKEGQNVTLSCEQNLNHDAMYWYRQDPGQGLRLIYYSQIVNDFQKGDIAEGYSVSREKKESFPLTVTSAQKNPTAFYLCASREGLGVMNTEAFFGQGTRLTVV.

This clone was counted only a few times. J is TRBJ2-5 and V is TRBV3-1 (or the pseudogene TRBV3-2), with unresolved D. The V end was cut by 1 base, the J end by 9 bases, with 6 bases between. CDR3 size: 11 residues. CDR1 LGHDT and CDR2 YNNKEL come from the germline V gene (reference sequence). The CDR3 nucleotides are TGTGCCAGCAGCCAAGGGAGCGCCCAGTACTTC. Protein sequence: CASSQGSAQYF.

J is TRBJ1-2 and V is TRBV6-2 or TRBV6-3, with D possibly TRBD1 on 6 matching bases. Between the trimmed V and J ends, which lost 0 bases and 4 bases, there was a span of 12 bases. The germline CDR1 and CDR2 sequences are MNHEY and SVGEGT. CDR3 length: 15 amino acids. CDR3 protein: CASSYSGGTSYGYTF. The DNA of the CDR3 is TGTGCCAGCAGTTACTCAGGTGGGACAAGCTATGGCTACACCTTC.

CDR3 residues: CASSYSGVAGYTF. As DNA, the CDR3 is TGTGCCAGCAGCTATTCAGGGGTTGCTGGCTACACCTTC. V gene TRBV9 combines with J gene TRBJ1-2, with D maybe TRBD1 (6 bases). Deletions cut 4 bases from V and 7 bases from J, with 14 bases between. In germline, CDR1 is SGDLS, CDR2 YYNGEE. The CDR3 runs 13 residues.

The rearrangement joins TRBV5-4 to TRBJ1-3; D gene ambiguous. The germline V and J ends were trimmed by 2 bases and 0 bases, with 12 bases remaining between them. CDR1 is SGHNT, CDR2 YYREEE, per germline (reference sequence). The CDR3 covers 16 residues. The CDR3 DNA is TGTGCCAGCAGCTTTGGTATCAGTCTCTCTGGAAACACCATATATTTT. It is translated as CASSFGISLSGNTIYF.

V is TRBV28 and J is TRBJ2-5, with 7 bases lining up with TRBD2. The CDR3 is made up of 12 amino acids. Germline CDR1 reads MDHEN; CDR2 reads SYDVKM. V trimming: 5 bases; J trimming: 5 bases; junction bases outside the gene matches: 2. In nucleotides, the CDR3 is TGTGCCAGCAGTCTAGCGGTGGAGACCCAGTACTTC. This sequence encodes CASSLAVETQYF.

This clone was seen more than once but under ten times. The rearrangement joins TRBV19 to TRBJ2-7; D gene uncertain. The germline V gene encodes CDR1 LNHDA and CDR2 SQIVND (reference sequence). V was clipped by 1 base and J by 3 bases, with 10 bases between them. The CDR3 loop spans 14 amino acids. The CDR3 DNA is TGTGCCAGTAGTATAGTTATTGGGCACTACGAGCAGTACTTC. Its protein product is CASSIVIGHYEQYF.

The CDR3 sequence: CASSRLAGGLYEQYF. The DNA for the CDR3 is TGTGCCAGCAGCCGACTAGCGGGAGGTTTGTACGAGCAGTACTTC. This rearrangement joins TRBV3-1 (or the pseudogene TRBV3-2) to TRBJ2-7; 13 bases line up with TRBD2. The CDR3 is 15 residues long. The germline CDR1 and CDR2 sequences are LGHDT and YNNKEL (reference sequence). V lost 4 bases, J lost 4 bases, and 4 bases stayed unmatched.

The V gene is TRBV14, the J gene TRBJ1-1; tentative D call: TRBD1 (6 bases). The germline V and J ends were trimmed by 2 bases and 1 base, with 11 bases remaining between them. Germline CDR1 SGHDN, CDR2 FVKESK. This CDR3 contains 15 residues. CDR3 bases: TGTGCCAGCAGCCAACTGACGGGACAGAACACTGAAGCTTTCTTT. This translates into CASSQLTGQNTEAFF. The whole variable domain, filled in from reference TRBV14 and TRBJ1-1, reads EAGVTQFPSHSVIEKGQTVTLRCDPISGHDNLYWYRRVMGKEIKFLLHFVKESKQDESGMPNNRFLAERTGGTYSTLKVQPAELEDSGVYFCASSQLTGQNTEAFFGQGTRLTVV.

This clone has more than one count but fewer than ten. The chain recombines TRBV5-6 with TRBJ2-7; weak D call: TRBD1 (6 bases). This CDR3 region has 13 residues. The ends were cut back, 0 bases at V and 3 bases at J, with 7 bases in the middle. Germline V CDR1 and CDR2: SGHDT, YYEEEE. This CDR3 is CASSLDRDYEQYF. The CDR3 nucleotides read TGTGCCAGCAGCTTGGACAGGGACTACGAGCAGTACTTC.

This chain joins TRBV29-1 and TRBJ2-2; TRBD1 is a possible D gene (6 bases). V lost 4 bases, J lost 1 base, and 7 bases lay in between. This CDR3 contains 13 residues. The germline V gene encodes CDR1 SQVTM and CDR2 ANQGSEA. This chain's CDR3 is CSVVRGNTGELFF. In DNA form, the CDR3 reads TGCAGCGTTGTCAGGGGGAACACCGGGGAGCTGTTTTTT.